The 29 T cell receptor beta chains below come from one sample, sequenced in a study of T cells in localized non-small cell lung cancer. Repertoires were generated with immunoSEQ multiplex PCR, while TCRdb's copy carries only in-frame clones and drops some. Of over a thousand clones in the sample, 22% were seen once. This material consisted of lung tumor tissue, taken before any cancer treatment. The receptor source for this set is a female donor older than 55 with stage II squamous cell lung carcinoma.

This clone is medium-sized by share. The genes are TRBV9 and TRBJ2-3; D gene uncertain. Germline V gives CDR1 SGDLS, CDR2 YYNGEE. This CDR3 spans 12 amino acids. V gave up 5 bases and J gave up 4 bases, with 8 bases separating them. The CDR3 loop reads CASRDHADTQYF. The CDR3 DNA is TGTGCCAGCAGAGACCATGCAGATACGCAGTATTTT.

By sample share, this clone is medium-sized (0.01 to 0.1%). This chain links TRBV11-3 with TRBJ1-5; 7 bases line up with TRBD1. Germline V gives CDR1 SGHNT, CDR2 YENEEA. This CDR3 comprises 15 residues. J gave up 4 bases and V 5 bases, and 8 bases lay outside the gene matches. The CDR3 nucleotides are TGTGCCAGCAGCATACAGGGGTTAGGGAATCAGCCCCAGCATTTT. Translation: CASSIQGLGNQPQHF.

This clone was seen more than once but under ten times. The V and J genes are TRBV15 and TRBJ1-5, with a weak D call TRBD1 (5 bases). The V gene lost 3 bases and the J gene lost 5 bases, with 20 bases spanning the gap. The CDR3 extends over 17 amino acids. The germline gives CDR1 LNHNV, CDR2 YYDKDF (reference sequence). For the CDR3, the DNA is TGTGCCACCAGCAGCCCTTCAGGGTCAGGGTACTATCAGCCCCAGCATTTT. Translated: CATSSPSGSGYYQPQHF.

The chain joins TRBV11-3 to TRBJ1-2; no clear D gene. CDR3 length: 15 amino acids. Germline lookup yields CDR1 SGHNT and CDR2 YENEEA. V gave up 4 bases and J gave up 4 bases, with 16 bases separating them. DNA of the CDR3: TGTGCCAGCAGCTCGGTGGCAGGATGGTCCTATGGCTACACCTTC. Protein sequence: CASSSVAGWSYGYTF.

The chain carries TRBV19 and TRBJ1-2, with D uncertain. Per the germline V gene, CDR1 is LNHDA and CDR2 is SQIVND (reference sequence). V was shortened by 7 bases and J by 3 bases, with 9 bases between the two germline ends. The CDR3 runs to 12 residues. The chain's CDR3 is CASNVLDYGYTF. CDR3 DNA: TGTGCCAGTAATGTCCTTGACTATGGCTACACCTTC.

The CDR3 sequence is CSAHARDRSQFF. The CDR3 bases are TGCAGCGCCCACGCCAGGGACAGGTCGCAGTTCTTC. The rearrangement uses TRBV29-1 and TRBJ2-1, with 8 bases lining up with TRBD1. In germline, CDR1 is SQVTM, CDR2 ANQGSEA. V lost 7 bases to trimming and J lost 12 bases; unmatched junction nucleotides: 11. There are 12 residues in the CDR3.

This clone is medium-sized by share. The chain couples TRBV6-8 to TRBJ1-3; D unclear. V lost 5 bases, J lost 0 bases, and 14 bases lay in between. Germline lookup yields CDR1 MNHGY and CDR2 SAAAGT. CDR3 size: 16 residues. The CDR3 bases are TGTGCCAGCAGTGCGTCTCCCTGGAACTCTGGAAACACCATATATTTT. Protein sequence: CASSASPWNSGNTIYF.

A few counts support this clone. Sequence at one end of the junction differs from germline and may be a read error. The chain couples TRBV6-8 to TRBJ1-1; 8 bases align to TRBD1. CDR1 is MNHGY, CDR2 SAAAGT, per germline. CDR3 length equals 13 residues. For the CDR3, the DNA is TGTGCCATCAGTGGGGGACAGGACACTGAAGCTTTCTTT. Translating it yields CAISGGQDTEAFF.

In its sample, this clone is medium-sized. J is TRBJ2-1 and V is TRBV11-3; 8 bases align to TRBD1. V lost 4 bases, J lost 6 bases, and 8 bases stayed unmatched. The CDR3 is made up of 15 amino acids. CDR1 and CDR2 from the germline V gene are SGHNT and YENEEA. The CDR3 sequence: CASSSDREPFNEQFF. CDR3 bases: TGTGCCAGCAGCTCGGACAGGGAACCTTTCAATGAGCAGTTCTTC.

The V and J genes are TRBV19 and TRBJ2-5; TRBD2 matches 11 bases. This CDR3 is 15 amino acids long. After removal of 6 bases from V and 4 bases from J, the junction contained 7 bases not matched to a gene. CDR1 and CDR2 from the germline V gene are LNHDA and SQIVND (reference sequence). Here the CDR3 reads CASRLGTSGRETQYF. CDR3 sequence (DNA): TGTGCCAGTAGGCTGGGAACTAGCGGGAGAGAGACCCAGTACTTC.

The V gene is TRBV11-3, the J gene TRBJ2-1; 10 positions agree with TRBD2. Germline V gene lookup returns CDR1 SGHNT and CDR2 YENEEA. The V and J ends lost 2 bases and 3 bases, in that order; junction bases with no gene match: 1. The CDR3 consists of 15 residues. Here the CDR3 DNA reads TGTGCCAGCAGCTTACAGCGGGGGGGCTACAATGAGCAGTTCTTC. Amino acids: CASSLQRGGYNEQFF.

The chain couples TRBV29-1 to TRBJ2-3; D perhaps matches TRBD2 (6 bases). Germline V gene data show CDR1 as SQVTM and CDR2 as ANQGSEA. The germline V and J ends were trimmed by 3 bases and 3 bases, with 10 bases remaining between them. The length of the CDR3 is 13 residues. CDR3 nucleotide sequence: TGCAGCGTTGACCAGGGAGGAACAGATACGCAGTATTTT. The encoded protein is CSVDQGGTDTQYF.

The genes are TRBV18 and TRBJ2-3, with a tentative D call TRBD2 (5 bases). There are 12 residues in the CDR3. The V gene lost 2 bases and the J gene lost 5 bases, with 5 bases spanning the gap. CDR1 is KGHSH, CDR2 LQKENI, per germline. The CDR3 region has the DNA TGTGCCAGCTCACCAGGGAGAGATACGCAGTATTTT. It translates to CASSPGRDTQYF.

The chain carries TRBV11-3 and TRBJ1-2; D gene unclear. CDR1 SGHNT and CDR2 YENEEA come from the germline V gene. Trimming removed 2 bases at V and 2 bases at J, with 9 bases between. The CDR3 spans 14 residues. CDR3 nucleotide sequence: TGTGCCAGCAGCTTACAGGCAGCAAACTATGGCTACACCTTC. Translating it yields CASSLQAANYGYTF.

This clone has just one count. This chain uses TRBV29-1 with TRBJ1-2, with 7 bases fitting TRBD1. Germline trimming cut 1 base from V and 0 bases from J; bases unmatched to any gene: 11. The V gene's germline CDR1 is SQVTM and CDR2 ANQGSEA. This CDR3 comprises 17 residues. The DNA of the CDR3 is TGCAGCGTTGAAGCCGAGCTGGGGGACAGCTCTAACTATGGCTACACCTTC. Translated: CSVEAELGDSSNYGYTF.

The CDR3 DNA follows: TGTGCCAGCAGTCCGTCGGTCCAGGATCCTAACTATGGCTACACCTTC. Translating it yields CASSPSVQDPNYGYTF. This chain joins TRBV11-3 and TRBJ1-2; the D is unclear. The CDR3 runs 16 residues. Trimming took off 6 bases at V and 0 bases at J, with 17 bases between the two ends. Germline V gene data show CDR1 as SGHNT and CDR2 as YENEEA. Filled out from reference TRBV11-3 and TRBJ1-2, the complete variable domain reads EAGVVQSPRYKIIEKKQPVAFWCNPISGHNTLYWYLQNLGQGPELLIRYENEEAVDDSQLPKDRFSAERLKGVDSTLKIQPAELGDSAVYLCASSPSVQDPNYGYTFGSGTRLTVV.

The gene calls are TRBV11-3 and TRBJ2-5; D is unclear. V lost 3 bases and J lost 5, with 13 bases in between. The germline gives CDR1 SGHNT, CDR2 YENEEA. The CDR3 contains 14 residues. The CDR3 sequence is CASSFTNGEETQYF. For the CDR3, the DNA is TGTGCCAGCAGCTTCACTAATGGAGAGGAGACCCAGTACTTC. Variable domain in full (rest from reference TRBV11-3 and TRBJ2-5): EAGVVQSPRYKIIEKKQPVAFWCNPISGHNTLYWYLQNLGQGPELLIRYENEEAVDDSQLPKDRFSAERLKGVDSTLKIQPAELGDSAVYLCASSFTNGEETQYFGPGTRLLVL.

This clone was picked up a small number of times. The chain has TRBV6-8 and TRBJ2-7; D not certain. This CDR3 has 14 residues. CDR1 is MNHGY, CDR2 SAAAGT, per germline. The ends were cut back, 7 bases at V and 5 bases at J, with 18 bases in the middle. CDR3 bases: TGTGCCAGCAATCTCATCCGGATGGGCCACGAGCAGTACTTC. Translated: CASNLIRMGHEQYF.

By proportion, this clone is large (0.1 to 1%). This sequence joins TRBV6-8 and TRBJ1-1; 9 bases match TRBD1. V was pared by 7 bases and J by 4 bases, with 7 bases of the junction left unmatched. The germline V gene encodes CDR1 MNHGY and CDR2 SAAAGT. CDR3 length: 14 residues. The CDR3 DNA reads as TGTGCCAGCACCCCGGGACAGGGAGGCACTGAAGCTTTCTTT. Amino acids: CASTPGQGGTEAFF.

V usage is TRBV6-8 and J usage is TRBJ2-3; the D is unclear. The V end was cut by 6 bases, the J end by 2 bases, with 12 bases between. This CDR3 comprises 14 residues. The V gene's germline CDR1 is MNHGY and CDR2 SAAAGT. This chain's CDR3 is CASRPPTDTDTQYF. The CDR3 nucleotides read TGTGCCAGCAGACCTCCGACCGACACAGATACGCAGTATTTT.

By share, this clone ranks as large (0.1 to 1%). The chain combines TRBV18 with TRBJ2-1, with unresolved D. Trimming took off 2 bases at V and 8 bases at J, with 16 bases between the two ends. The CDR3 length is 15 residues. Germline V lookup: CDR1 KGHSH, CDR2 LQKENI. The DNA for the CDR3 is TGTGCCAGCTCACCAGTCCTCGTGGGTCGGGATGAGCAGTTCTTC. This translates into CASSPVLVGRDEQFF.

This clone occurred a few times. The rearrangement links TRBV14 to TRBJ2-2, with D possibly being TRBD1 (6 bases). Trimming took off 3 bases at V and 6 bases at J, with 11 bases between the two ends. From germline, CDR1 is SGHDN and CDR2 FVKESK. CDR3 length equals 14 residues. The CDR3 bases are TGTGCCAGCAGCCACCTACAGGGTGCCGGGGAGCTGTTTTTT. Translated, it gives CASSHLQGAGELFF.

This clone was seen a handful of times. The genes are TRBV10-2 and TRBJ2-3, with 9 bases identical to TRBD2. Germline-derived CDR1 and CDR2 are WSHSY and SAAADI. The CDR3 spans 15 residues. The junction had 7 bases not matched to a gene; V was cut back by 2 bases and J by 7 bases. The CDR3 region is CASSEEAGGANTQYF. The CDR3 nucleotides read TGCGCCAGCAGTGAGGAAGCGGGGGGTGCAAATACGCAGTATTTT.

A few counts support this clone. The rearrangement uses TRBV6-8 and TRBJ2-3, with 10 bases lining up with TRBD1. With V trimmed by 6 bases and J by 0 bases, 6 bases remained unmatched. Per germline, CDR1 MNHGY and CDR2 SAAAGT. The CDR3 loop spans 16 amino acids. The CDR3 region has the DNA TGTGCCAGCAGGCGACGGACAGGGGGTAGCACAGATACGCAGTATTTT. It yields the protein CASRRRTGGSTDTQYF.

By sample share, this clone is medium-sized. The genes are TRBV11-3 and TRBJ1-6; the match to TRBD1 covers 8 bases. With 2 bases clipped from V and 8 bases from J, the junction kept 2 bases outside the gene matches. The germline V gene encodes CDR1 SGHNT and CDR2 YENEEA. This CDR3 comprises 14 residues. The CDR3 loop is CASSLQGADSPLHF. In nucleotides, the CDR3 is TGTGCCAGCAGCTTACAGGGGGCAGATTCACCCCTCCACTTT.

The genes are TRBV15 and TRBJ2-1; possibly TRBD1 for D (5 bases). Looked up from germline, CDR1 is LNHNV and CDR2 is YYDKDF (reference sequence). This CDR3 spans 16 amino acids. Trimming shortened V by 0 bases and J by 9 bases, and 18 bases separated the two germline ends. The CDR3 DNA reads as TGTGCCACCAGCAGAGATTCCGGCAGGGTTAAGGGTGAGCAGTTCTTC. Amino acid sequence: CATSRDSGRVKGEQFF.

This clone has just a few counts. The chain uses TRBV28 and TRBJ1-4, with 7 positions matching TRBD1. CDR1 is MDHEN, CDR2 SYDVKM, per germline. The CDR3 runs to 15 residues. With V trimmed by 4 bases and J by 5 bases, 7 bases remained unmatched. The DNA of the CDR3 is TGTGCCAGCAGTTCCCCGGGACAGCCAAATGAAAAACTGTTTTTT. It translates to CASSSPGQPNEKLFF.

This clone has more than one count but fewer than ten. The rearrangement uses TRBV9 and TRBJ2-1, with 7 bases aligning to TRBD2. The CDR3 consists of 16 residues. V shed 4 bases, J shed 7 bases, and the junction held 14 bases outside the gene matches. Germline V lookup: CDR1 SGDLS, CDR2 YYNGEE. CDR3 protein: CASSSRGEGRWNEQFF. For the CDR3, the DNA is TGTGCCAGCAGCAGCCGGGGGGAGGGCCGGTGGAATGAGCAGTTCTTC.

This clone qualifies as hyperexpanded. This chain joins TRBV6-8 and TRBJ2-2, with D possibly being TRBD2 (6 bases). CDR1 is MNHGY, CDR2 SAAAGT, per germline. CDR3 length: 16 amino acids. Trimming pared 2 bases from V and 4 bases from J, leaving 14 bases between. As DNA, the CDR3 is TGTGCCAGCAGTTACGGGGCGGGGTGGGCCACCGGGGAGCTGTTTTTT. This codes for CASSYGAGWATGELFF.